A selection of T cell receptor beta chains follows, all from one sample in a study of vaccination and CD4 T cells after COVID-19. TCRdb ran MiXCR on the PCR reads and lists one entry per CDR3 protein. The sample consists of 13,000 or so distinct CDR3 sequences, around a third of them appearing once. Antigens for these TCRs are unknown. The sample consisted of CD4+ T cells from blood, cultured in vitro. These receptors came from a human donor who had recovered from COVID-19. The conserved cysteine and the conserved F or W are not part of the CDR3 here.

TRBV6-4,TRBJ2-2,ASSDSDRGELF
TRBV5-4,TRBJ2-7,ASSSGTSGRRYEQY
TRBV2,TRBJ2-1,ASSYGREPYNEQF
TRBV15,TRBJ2-5,ATSRKTGAQETQY
TRBV14,TRBJ1-2,ASSQDPASWNYGYT
TRBV28,TRBJ2-3,ASSLGKFGGRTDTQY
TRBV20-1,TRBJ2-3,SARQGTRRTDTQY
TRBV7-9,TRBJ2-7,ASSFLDNSYEQY
TRBV7-2,TRBJ1-6,ASSEYNSPLH
TRBV4-1,TRBJ2-5,ASSQGAGGFETQY
TRBV20-1,TRBJ2-3,SARDLGRRTDTQY
TRBV20-1,TRBJ2-1,SARDPSSSYNEQF